Presented here are 22 T cell receptor beta chains from one specimen sequenced in a study of Graves' ophthalmopathy and Graves' hyperthyroidism. The TCR beta CDR3 regions underwent amplification from RNA transcripts. Scientists carried out first-round RT-PCR using HTBI primers and then a second-round multiplex PCR. TCRdb redid the calling of the multiplex PCR reads with MiXCR, one entry per CDR3 protein. The data hold about 1.1 million distinct CDR3 sequences, with roughly two fifths observed a single time. Sequenced input: peripheral blood or thyroid tissue (not recorded which). The receptors shown here come from an adult man with Graves' hyperthyroidism.

In this sample, this clonotype turned up a few times. The chain couples TRBV20-1 to TRBJ2-5, with a weak D call TRBD2 (6 bases). Trimming removed 6 bases at V and 4 bases at J, with 24 bases between. Per the germline V gene, CDR1 is DFQATT and CDR2 is SNEGSKA (reference sequence). This CDR3 is built from 16 residues. CDR3 amino acids: CSAQSRFSQGGETQYF. The CDR3 DNA is TGCAGTGCCCAAAGCCGTTTTTCTCAGGGAGGAGAGACCCAGTACTTC.

In this sample, this clonotype turned up a few times. The chain is built from TRBV20-1 and TRBJ2-7; 7 bases fit TRBD2. Trimming removed 3 bases from V and 6 bases from J; junction bases left unmatched: 14. Germline values: CDR1 DFQATT, CDR2 SNEGSKA (reference sequence). The CDR3 contains 15 residues. This CDR3 is CSASRLRGGPSEQYF. DNA for the CDR3: TGCAGTGCTAGCCGGCTGAGGGGAGGGCCCTCCGAGCAGTACTTC.

The genes are TRBV7-9 and TRBJ2-7, with D possibly matching TRBD2 (6 bases). The V gene's germline CDR1 is SEHNR and CDR2 FQNEAQ (reference sequence). Trimming took 5 bases from V and 0 from J, leaving 14 bases between them. The CDR3 consists of 15 residues. The CDR3 protein is CASSATEGSSYEQYF. The CDR3 DNA reads as TGTGCCAGCAGCGCCACGGAGGGAAGCTCCTACGAGCAGTACTTC. The variable domain in full, with the rest retrieved from reference TRBV7-9 and TRBJ2-7, is DTGVSQNPRHKITKRGQNVTFRCDPISEHNRLYWYRQTLGQGPEFLTYFQNEAQLEKSRLLSDRFSAERPKGSFSTLEIQRTEQGDSAMYLCASSATEGSSYEQYFGPGTRLTVT.

This clonotype was seen a few times. The chain combines TRBV27 with TRBJ2-7; D uncertain. CDR3 length equals 12 residues. Germline V gene data show CDR1 as MNHEY and CDR2 as SMNVEV (reference sequence). V lost 6 bases to trimming and J lost 5 bases, with 11 bases between them. The CDR3 here is CASRQWGNEQYF. The CDR3 DNA sequence: TGTGCCAGCAGGCAGTGGGGTAACGAGCAGTACTTC.

In this sample, this clonotype turned up many times. The chain employs TRBV7-3 and TRBJ2-2; TRBD2 aligns across 9 bases. This CDR3 is built from 15 residues. The germline CDR1 and CDR2 sequences are SGHTA and FQGTGA. The V gene end was trimmed by 4 bases and the J gene end by 5 bases; junction bases not matched to a gene: 5. CDR3 nucleotide sequence: TGTGCCAGCAGCTCGGGACTAGCTGATACCGGGGAGCTGTTTTTT. This encodes CASSSGLADTGELFF. Looking up the rest from reference TRBV7-3 and TRBJ2-2 gives the full variable domain: GAGVSQTPSNKVTEKGKYVELRCDPISGHTALYWYRQSLGQGPEFLIYFQGTGAADDSGLPNDRFFAVRPEGSVSTLKIQRTERGDSAVYLCASSSGLADTGELFFGEGSRLTVL.

This clonotype was counted a few times. CDR3 region: CAISKAGGHRTQYF. CDR3 nucleotides: TGTGCCATCTCGAAAGCGGGAGGCCATCGGACCCAGTACTTC. The gene calls are TRBV10-3 and TRBJ2-5, with 9 positions matching TRBD2. This CDR3 contains 14 residues. Germline CDR1 is ENHRY and CDR2 is SYGVKD. V gave up 8 bases and J gave up 7 bases; unmatched junction bases: 11.

This clonotype was recorded many times. The genes are TRBV5-5 and TRBJ1-2, with 7 bases identical to TRBD1. Germline values: CDR1 SGHKS, CDR2 YYEKEE (reference sequence). V lost 3 bases to trimming and J lost 7 bases; unmatched junction nucleotides: 9. The CDR3 extends over 14 amino acids. CDR3 DNA sequence: TGTGCCAGCAGCTCGACAGGGAGGTTGGGTGGCTACACCTTC. Residues: CASSSTGRLGGYTF.

The rearrangement links TRBV28 to TRBJ1-2, with D maybe TRBD1 (5 bases). This CDR3 has 14 residues. Germline assignment: CDR1 MDHEN and CDR2 SYDVKM. CDR3 DNA sequence: TGTGCGACCGGGACCGAGAGACTAGATGGTGGCTACACCTTC. This translates into CATGTERLDGGYTF.

The chain combines TRBV11-2 with TRBJ1-5; the D is unclear. From germline, CDR1 is SGHAT and CDR2 FQNNGV. The CDR3 contains 15 residues. V lost 1 base to trimming and J lost 2 bases, with 9 bases between them. CDR3 in DNA: TGTGCCAGCAGCTTAGGTCCTATAGGCAATCAGCCCCAGCATTTT. Translated, it gives CASSLGPIGNQPQHF.

Worth noting for this clonotype: A read error may be the cause here, since a much bigger clone is one base away. The chain has TRBV10-2 and TRBJ1-2, with D maybe TRBD1 (6 bases). CDR1 is WSHSY, CDR2 SAAADI, per germline. This CDR3 has 17 amino acids. The CDR3 DNA reads TGTGCCAGCAGCCACGGACAGAGGTTGGCGAAGAGCTATGGCTACACCTTC. Translating it yields CASSHGQRLAKSYGYTF.

The chain has TRBV10-2 and TRBJ2-5, with 15 bases lining up with TRBD2. Per the germline V gene, CDR1 is WSHSY and CDR2 is SAAADI. The CDR3 is 17 amino acids. J lost 0 bases, V lost 4 bases, and 3 bases had no gene match. The CDR3 reads CASSAGLAGGNQETQYF. The CDR3 coding sequence is TGCGCCAGCAGTGCCGGACTAGCGGGGGGGAACCAAGAGACCCAGTACTTC.

This clonotype was picked up one time. V and J are TRBV25-1 and TRBJ2-1, with 9 nucleotides matching TRBD1. Losses at the gene ends were 8 bases for V and 5 bases for J; bases not matched to a gene: 10. Germline-derived CDR1 and CDR2 are MGHDK and SYGVNS. The CDR3 is 15 amino acids. The CDR3 sequence is CASPVGQGLDNEQFF. In DNA, the CDR3 is TGTGCCAGCCCTGTGGGACAGGGACTTGACAATGAGCAGTTCTTC.

This clonotype was counted between two and nine times. The V and J genes are TRBV29-1 and TRBJ2-3; the D gene is possibly TRBD2 (5 bases). This CDR3 contains 15 residues. Looked up from germline, CDR1 is SQVTM and CDR2 is ANQGSEA. The V gene lost 5 bases and the J gene lost 2 bases, with 17 bases spanning the gap. The CDR3 reads CSVIPRVGATDTQYF. The CDR3 nucleotides read TGCAGCGTTATCCCCAGAGTGGGAGCCACAGATACGCAGTATTTT.

This clonotype was seen at least ten times. The genes are TRBV29-1 and TRBJ2-7, with a tentative D call TRBD1 (5 bases). The CDR3 totals 13 residues. Trimming took 6 bases from V and 0 from J, leaving 12 bases between them. From germline, CDR1 is SQVTM and CDR2 ANQGSEA. The CDR3 sequence is CSVQGPDSYEQYF. DNA of the CDR3: TGCAGCGTGCAGGGCCCGGACTCCTACGAGCAGTACTTC.

There are a few counts of this clonotype. V gene TRBV4-3 combines with J gene TRBJ1-2; tentative D call: TRBD1 (6 bases). Germline CDR1 LGHNA, CDR2 YSLEER. Trimming shortened V by 1 base and J by 3 bases, and 12 bases separated the two germline ends. The CDR3 loop spans 15 amino acids. The CDR3 coding sequence is TGCGCCAGCAGCCAAGCGCAGGGGCCGGACTATGGCTACACCTTC. It codes for CASSQAQGPDYGYTF.

This clonotype was seen repeatedly, ten times or more. This chain's CDR3 is CASSLDPGTVYGYTF. The CDR3 DNA is TGTGCCAGCAGCTTAGACCCCGGGACGGTCTATGGCTACACCTTC. The chain joins TRBV7-2 to TRBJ1-2, with a tentative D call TRBD1 (5 bases). The CDR3 is 15 amino acids. Germline CDR1 and CDR2: SGHTA and FQGNSA. Trimming left V 1 base short and J 4 bases short, with 13 bases between. Together with reference TRBV7-2 and TRBJ1-2, the CDR3 gives the full variable domain: GAGVSQSPSNKVTEKGKDVELRCDPISGHTALYWYRQSLGQGLEFLIYFQGNSAPDKSGLPSDRFSAERTGGSVSTLTIQRTQQEDSAVYLCASSLDPGTVYGYTFGSGTRLTVV.

This clonotype was picked up a small number of times. The rearrangement uses TRBV19 and TRBJ1-5, with TRBD1 matching 7 bases. After removal of 7 bases from V and 1 base from J, the junction contained 7 bases not matched to a gene. Germline V gene sequence: CDR1 LNHDA, CDR2 SQIVND (reference sequence). This CDR3 comprises 15 residues. The CDR3 spells CASTYRGYSNQPQHF. The CDR3 DNA sequence: TGTGCCAGTACCTACAGGGGTTACAGCAATCAGCCCCAGCATTTT.

This chain links TRBV6-5 with TRBJ2-5; 8 positions agree with TRBD2. The V gene's germline CDR1 is MNHEY and CDR2 SVGAGI. CDR3 length equals 15 residues. V lost 2 bases and J lost 3; bases outside the gene matches: 5. This CDR3 reads CASSYAGGVKETQYF. In DNA form, the CDR3 reads TGTGCCAGCAGTTACGCGGGGGGAGTGAAAGAGACCCAGTACTTC.

This clonotype has a single count. The chain carries TRBV24-1 and TRBJ1-1; D uncertain. The CDR3 extends over 14 amino acids. Trimming left V 7 bases short and J 2 bases short, with 13 bases between. Looked up from germline, CDR1 is KGHDR and CDR2 is SFDVKD. The CDR3 here is CATSSQGRNTEAFF. For the CDR3, the DNA is TGTGCCACCAGCAGCCAAGGTCGAAACACTGAAGCTTTCTTT.

This clonotype turned up a few times. This chain joins TRBV2 and TRBJ1-1; D is unclear. The V gene lost 6 bases and the J gene lost 7 bases, with 9 bases spanning the gap. CDR1 is SNHLY and CDR2 is FYNNEI in the germline V gene. The CDR3 is 11 residues long. The CDR3 nucleotides read TGTGCCAGCAGCCTTCGGGTTGAAGCTTTCTTT. This encodes CASSLRVEAFF.

As concerns this clonotype: With a much larger clone just one base away, this may be a read error. The rearrangement links TRBV6-1 to TRBJ2-7; TRBD1 might be the D (6 bases). CDR1 MNHNS and CDR2 SASEGT come from the germline V gene. The CDR3 consists of 13 residues. CDR3 protein: CASSGDTHYEQHF. DNA for the CDR3: TGTGCCAGCAGTGGGGACACCCACTACGAGCAGCACTTC.

This sequence joins TRBV10-3 and TRBJ1-2; D is perhaps TRBD1 (5 bases). V gave up 11 bases and J gave up 8 bases, with 18 bases separating them. This CDR3 has 12 residues. CDR1 and CDR2 (germline): ENHRY, SYGVKD. The CDR3 DNA follows: TGTGCCTTGAGTCGGACAAACACAGGCTACACCTTC. As protein: CALSRTNTGYTF.